This TCR beta chain was recorded in a study of cytomegalovirus exposure and HLA in healthy donors. Study information: In an earlier analysis, approximately 120 million unique TCR beta sequences were found from about 180 million T cells. Overall study findings and caveats: Sequencing had likely introduced a cluster of highly shared sequence variants as an artifact. In vitro checks showed that a few CMV-associated chains really do target CMV antigens.

PCR was performed using 60 Vbeta and 13 Jbeta primers. Sequencing used immunoSEQ multiplex PCR; TCRdb keeps in-frame clones, though not all of them. Here the sample spans roughly 120,000 clones, about 68% being singletons. V shed 0 bases, J shed 1 base, and the junction held 5 bases outside the gene matches. CDR1 and CDR2 from the germline V gene are LGHNA and YNFKEQ. The CDR3 length is 17 residues. A word on this clone: What it recognizes is unknown.

J is TRBJ2-2 and V is TRBV4-2; the match to TRBD2 covers 7 bases. Material for sequencing was PBMCs. This clonotype was sampled from a woman aged 50 to 60 in good health and CMV-seropositive. The chain's CDR3 is CASSQDNGGLNTGELFF. CDR3 nucleotides: TGTGCCAGCAGCCAAGATAACGGGGGGTTGAACACCGGGGAGCTGTTTTTT.